The 28 T cell receptor beta chains listed next were all sequenced from one sample in a study of beta chain features in type 1 diabetes. All of the isolated RNA was reverse transcribed, so expressed TCRB transcripts were sequenced. Produced via immunoSEQ multiplex PCR; TCRdb's table is partial and in-frame only. This sample has about 230,000 clones; around 9.6% occur once, and the top ten carry just under 0.035%. The sample consisted of naive CD4+ T cells from blood. Receptors originate from a woman aged 18-29 years in good health.

The chain couples TRBV30 to TRBJ2-2; 8 bases match TRBD2. V gave up 1 base and J gave up 5 bases; unmatched junction bases: 6. The CDR3 runs to 15 residues. Germline V gene sequence: CDR1 GTSNPN, CDR2 SVGIG (reference sequence). CDR3 sequence (DNA): TGTGCCTGGAGTGGGACCCCGGGGGGGACCGGGGAGCTGTTTTTT. Encoded protein: CAWSGTPGGTGELFF.

This clone was counted a single time. The chain couples TRBV18 to TRBJ1-2; no firm D call. V dropped 3 bases and J dropped 5 bases, with 10 bases sitting between them. Germline V lookup: CDR1 KGHSH, CDR2 LQKENI. The CDR3 loop spans 13 amino acids. The DNA of the CDR3 is TGTGCCAGCTCACCTGGAGGGCTATATGGCTACACCTTC. This encodes CASSPGGLYGYTF.

This clone was detected only a few times. The chain combines TRBV15 with TRBJ1-1; D not resolved. CDR1 is LNHNV, CDR2 YYDKDF, per germline (reference sequence). There are 15 residues in the CDR3. The ends were cut back, 4 bases at V and 8 bases at J, with 20 bases in the middle. CDR3 sequence: CATSNPGRSSSEAFF. DNA of the CDR3: TGTGCCACCAGCAACCCCGGGAGGTCGTCATCCGAAGCTTTCTTT.

This clone was detected a few times. The V call is TRBV5-6, the J call TRBJ1-1, with D hard to call. The germline V gene encodes CDR1 SGHDT and CDR2 YYEEEE. This CDR3 region has 13 residues. V was cut by 4 bases and J by 0 bases, with 7 bases left in between. For the CDR3, the DNA is TGTGCCAGCAGCCGCCGGTTGAACACTGAAGCTTTCTTT. Its protein product is CASSRRLNTEAFF.

CDR3 in amino acids: CASSLAPPAKNIQYF. CDR3 nucleotides: TGCGCCAGCAGCTTAGCCCCCCCAGCCAAAAACATTCAGTACTTC. V gene TRBV5-1 combines with J gene TRBJ2-4; D unclear. Germline V gives CDR1 SGHRS, CDR2 YFSETQ. There are 15 residues in the CDR3. The germline V and J ends were trimmed by 2 bases and 0 bases, with 9 bases remaining between them. The variable domain in full, with the rest retrieved from reference TRBV5-1 and TRBJ2-4, is KAGVTQTPRYLIKTRGQQVTLSCSPISGHRSVSWYQQTPGQGLQFLFEYFSETQRNKGNFPGRFSGRQFSNSRSEMNVSTLELGDSALYLCASSLAPPAKNIQYFGAGTRLSVL.

The chain recombines TRBV6-5 with TRBJ2-1, with 7 nucleotides matching TRBD2. CDR3 length: 15 residues. V trimming: 5 bases; J trimming: 4 bases; junction bases outside the gene matches: 8. Looked up from germline, CDR1 is MNHEY and CDR2 is SVGAGI. CDR3 DNA: TGTGCCAGCAGTGTACCGGGACTACCGTACAATGAGCAGTTCTTC. Translated: CASSVPGLPYNEQFF.

The chain is built from TRBV28 and TRBJ1-2, with D uncertain. Looked up from germline, CDR1 is MDHEN and CDR2 is SYDVKM. The CDR3 extends over 14 amino acids. Trimming left V 4 bases short and J 7 bases short, with 16 bases between. The DNA of the CDR3 is TGTGCCAGCAGTTATTCCTGGACTCACGGTGGCTACACCTTC. Protein product: CASSYSWTHGGYTF.

The sample holds a few counts of this clone. The gene calls are TRBV5-4 and TRBJ2-5, with 10 bases aligning to TRBD1. Germline lookup yields CDR1 SGHNT and CDR2 YYREEE (reference sequence). The CDR3 has 15 residues. V trimming: 4 bases; J trimming: 5 bases; junction bases outside the gene matches: 8. CDR3 sequence reads: CASSAPGQGRETQYF. The CDR3 DNA sequence: TGTGCCAGCAGCGCCCCGGGACAGGGGAGGGAGACCCAGTACTTC.

The sample holds a few counts of this clone. The chain has TRBV6-5 and TRBJ1-3, with unresolved D. The CDR3 runs to 13 residues. Germline lookup yields CDR1 MNHEY and CDR2 SVGAGI. Trimming left V 6 bases short and J 2 bases short, with 8 bases between. The CDR3 region is CASRVAAGNTIYF. Written as DNA, the CDR3 is TGTGCCAGCAGGGTGGCGGCTGGAAACACCATATATTTT.

The chain uses TRBV6-1 and TRBJ1-1; TRBD1 matches 7 bases. The V gene's germline CDR1 is MNHNS and CDR2 SASEGT. V shed 2 bases, J shed 0 bases, and the junction held 3 bases outside the gene matches. This CDR3 is 15 amino acids long. Here the CDR3 DNA reads TGTGCCAGCAGTGAACAGGGACAGCTGAACACTGAAGCTTTCTTT. Translated, it gives CASSEQGQLNTEAFF.

The V and J genes are TRBV29-1 and TRBJ1-2; D call uncertain. Germline V lookup: CDR1 SQVTM, CDR2 ANQGSEA. V was cut by 1 base and J by 7 bases, with 16 bases left in between. This CDR3 has 14 amino acids. DNA for the CDR3: TGCAGCGTTGAAGTCCAGGTGAGGGCTTCTGGCTACACCTTC. Its protein is CSVEVQVRASGYTF.

This clone has a count of ten or more. The rearrangement joins TRBV7-9 to TRBJ2-1; no reliable D call. Between the trimmed V and J ends, which lost 5 bases and 9 bases, there was a span of 8 bases. The CDR3 is made up of 11 amino acids. The germline V gene has CDR1 SEHNR and CDR2 FQNEAQ (reference sequence). CDR3 in amino acids: CASSPYGEQFF. CDR3 DNA: TGTGCCAGCAGCCCTTACGGTGAGCAGTTCTTC.

This clone was found a few times. V usage is TRBV12-5 and J usage is TRBJ2-7, with 7 nucleotides matching TRBD1. Germline CDR1 reads LGHNT; CDR2 reads FRNRAP. The J segment lost 4 bases and the V segment lost 1 base, leaving 4 bases of the junction unmatched. This CDR3 region has 14 residues. CDR3 sequence (DNA): TGTGCTAGTGGTTTGGGTTCAGGGGGATACGAGCAGTACTTC. Translated: CASGLGSGGYEQYF.

The CDR3, as DNA: TGTGCCTGGAGTACTAGGTACGAGCAGTACTTC. This encodes CAWSTRYEQYF. The V gene is TRBV30, the J gene TRBJ2-7, with a tentative D call TRBD2 (5 bases). The CDR3 runs 11 residues. The V gene's germline CDR1 is GTSNPN and CDR2 SVGIG (reference sequence). V was pared by 2 bases and J by 4 bases, with 6 bases between.

V is TRBV5-1 and J is TRBJ1-3; TRBD1 aligns across 8 bases. The CDR3 spans 17 residues. CDR1 and CDR2 (germline): SGHRS, YFSETQ. After removal of 0 bases from V and 2 bases from J, the junction contained 7 bases not matched to a gene. The CDR3 region has the DNA TGCGCCAGCAGCTTGGCAGGGGGCAAGAACCCTGGAAACACCATATATTTT. It translates to CASSLAGGKNPGNTIYF.

V gene TRBV5-1 combines with J gene TRBJ1-1, with 11 bases aligning to TRBD1. The CDR3 has 15 amino acids. Germline CDR1 reads SGHRS; CDR2 reads YFSETQ. The V gene end was trimmed by 4 bases and the J gene end by 11 bases; junction bases not matched to a gene: 13. As DNA, the CDR3 is TGCGCCAGCAGCCGGGGGCCGGACAGGGGGCCGTATGCTTTCTTT. It encodes CASSRGPDRGPYAFF.

The chain combines TRBV2 with TRBJ2-3, with 8 bases fitting TRBD1. The length of the CDR3 is 15 residues. Germline assignment: CDR1 SNHLY and CDR2 FYNNEI. V gave up 5 bases and J gave up 6 bases; unmatched junction bases: 10. CDR3 nucleotide sequence: TGTGCCAGCAGTCCACAGGGGGAGAGAGGGGATACGCAGTATTTT. It specifies CASSPQGERGDTQYF.

The chain is built from TRBV6-1 and TRBJ2-7, with D tentatively TRBD2 (6 bases). The CDR3 has 12 amino acids. With 7 bases removed from V and 6 bases from J, the gap between germline ends came to 13 bases. From germline, CDR1 is MNHNS and CDR2 SASEGT. CDR3 DNA sequence: TGTGCCAGCAAGGGACTTCTTACCGAGCAGTACTTC. Residues: CASKGLLTEQYF.

There are a few counts of this clone. The chain carries TRBV18 and TRBJ1-1; weak D call: TRBD1 (5 bases). V lost 1 base and J 1 base, leaving 7 bases between the germline ends. The CDR3 is 14 residues long. Germline CDR1 and CDR2: KGHSH and LQKENI. Written as DNA, the CDR3 is TGTGCCAGCTCACCACAGGGGCAGAACACTGAAGCTTTCTTT. Translated, it gives CASSPQGQNTEAFF.

V is TRBV6-4 and J is TRBJ2-1; 7 positions agree with TRBD1. V lost 4 bases and J lost 1; bases outside the gene matches: 7. Germline lookup yields CDR1 MRHNA and CDR2 SNTAGT. CDR3 length equals 16 residues. The DNA of the CDR3 is TGTGCCAGCAGTGCTAGTAGGGGGCTTTCCTACAATGAGCAGTTCTTC. Translating gives CASSASRGLSYNEQFF.

This clone has a handful of counts. The rearrangement links TRBV15 to TRBJ2-7, with a tentative D call TRBD2 (5 bases). Germline lookup yields CDR1 LNHNV and CDR2 YYDKDF (reference sequence). V dropped 1 base and J dropped 2 bases, with 12 bases sitting between them. This CDR3 spans 15 amino acids. The CDR3 is CATSRGGDGTYEQYF. The CDR3 DNA reads as TGTGCCACCAGCAGAGGCGGCGACGGGACCTACGAGCAGTACTTC. Based on the CDR3 plus reference TRBV15 and TRBJ2-7, the full variable domain is DAMVIQNPRYQVTQFGKPVTLSCSQTLNHNVMYWYQQKSSQAPKLLFHYYDKDFNNEADTPDNFQSRRPNTSFCFLDIRSPGLGDTAMYLCATSRGGDGTYEQYFGPGTRLTVT.

This rearrangement joins TRBV19 to TRBJ1-6, with 8 nucleotides matching TRBD1. J gave up 9 bases and V 2 bases, and 9 bases lay outside the gene matches. The CDR3 runs 16 residues. CDR1 LNHDA and CDR2 SQIVND come from the germline V gene (reference sequence). The DNA of the CDR3 is TGTGCCAGTAGTATAAGGGCAGGGGGCACGGGTTCACCCCTCCACTTT. Translation: CASSIRAGGTGSPLHF.

The CDR3 coding sequence is TGCGCCACCTTCACACGCAATGAGCAGTTCTTC. Translating gives CATFTRNEQFF. The V and J genes are TRBV10-1 and TRBJ2-1; D is uncertain. V lost 10 bases and J 6 bases, leaving 10 bases between the germline ends. This CDR3 is 11 amino acids long. Germline CDR1 reads WNHNN; CDR2 reads SYGVQD (reference sequence).

This clone showed up just a few times. J is TRBJ2-5 and V is TRBV5-1; D perhaps matches TRBD2 (6 bases). The CDR3 totals 14 residues. In germline, CDR1 is SGHRS, CDR2 YFSETQ. V was trimmed by 3 bases and J by 0 bases, leaving 9 bases between them. CDR3 in DNA: TGCGCCAGCAGCTATGGAGGGGACCAAGAGACCCAGTACTTC. This encodes CASSYGGDQETQYF.

There are a few counts of this clone. The chain uses TRBV5-1 and TRBJ2-2; TRBD1 aligns across 7 bases. Germline V gene sequence: CDR1 SGHRS, CDR2 YFSETQ. The J segment lost 1 base and the V segment lost 4 bases, leaving 1 base of the junction unmatched. The CDR3 loop spans 14 amino acids. Here the CDR3 reads CASSDRVNTGELFF. CDR3 sequence (DNA): TGCGCCAGCAGCGACAGGGTGAACACCGGGGAGCTGTTTTTT.

This clone was detected a few times. The chain employs TRBV7-3 and TRBJ2-2, with a weak D call TRBD2 (6 bases). The CDR3 covers 16 residues. CDR1 and CDR2 (germline): SGHTA, FQGTGA. V was cut by 2 bases and J by 4 bases, with 14 bases left in between. The CDR3 spells CASSLLSGGGTGELFF. The CDR3 nucleotides are TGTGCCAGCAGCTTACTGTCCGGGGGAGGCACCGGGGAGCTGTTTTTT. Combining the CDR3 with reference TRBV7-3 and TRBJ2-2 gives the whole variable domain GAGVSQTPSNKVTEKGKYVELRCDPISGHTALYWYRQSLGQGPEFLIYFQGTGAADDSGLPNDRFFAVRPEGSVSTLKIQRTERGDSAVYLCASSLLSGGGTGELFFGEGSRLTVL.

The rearrangement joins TRBV6-6 to TRBJ2-1, with D possibly TRBD1 on 6 matching bases. The germline V and J ends were trimmed by 9 bases and 3 bases, with 15 bases remaining between them. The CDR3 consists of 14 residues. Germline lookup yields CDR1 MNHNY and CDR2 SVGAGI (reference sequence). The chain's CDR3 is CARRPTGNYNEQFF. The CDR3 DNA reads as TGTGCCAGACGACCGACAGGCAACTACAATGAGCAGTTCTTC.

This chain connects TRBV30 to TRBJ1-5; no clear D gene. CDR3 size: 13 residues. Trimming cost V 2 bases and J 4 bases, with 9 bases left between them. Germline assignment: CDR1 GTSNPN and CDR2 SVGIG (reference sequence). CDR3 coding DNA: TGTGCCTGGAGTAGCCCGTCTAATCAGCCCCAGCATTTT. Translated, it gives CAWSSPSNQPQHF. The whole variable domain, filled in from reference TRBV30 and TRBJ1-5, reads SQTIHQWPATLVQPVGSPLSLECTVEGTSNPNLYWYRQAAGRGLQLLFYSVGIGQISSEVPQNLSASRPQDRQFILSSKKLLLSDSGFYLCAWSSPSNQPQHFGDGTRLSIL.